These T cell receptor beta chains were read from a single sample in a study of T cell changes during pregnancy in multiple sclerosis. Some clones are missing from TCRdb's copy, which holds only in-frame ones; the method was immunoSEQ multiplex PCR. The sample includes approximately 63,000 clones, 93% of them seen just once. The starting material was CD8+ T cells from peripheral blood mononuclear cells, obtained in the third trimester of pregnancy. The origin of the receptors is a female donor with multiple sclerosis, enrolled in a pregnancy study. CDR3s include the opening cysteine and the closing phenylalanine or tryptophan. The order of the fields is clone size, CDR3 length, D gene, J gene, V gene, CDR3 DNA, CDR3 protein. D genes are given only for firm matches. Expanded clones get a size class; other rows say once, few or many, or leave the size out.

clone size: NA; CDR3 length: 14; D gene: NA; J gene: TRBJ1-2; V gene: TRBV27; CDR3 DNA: TGTGCCAGCCGGACCGGGACACCTGATTATGGCTACACCTTC; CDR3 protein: CASRTGTPDYGYTF
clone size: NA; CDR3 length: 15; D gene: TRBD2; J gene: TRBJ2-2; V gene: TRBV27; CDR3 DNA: TGTGCCAGCAGTTTTGCGGGAGGGAACACCGGGGAGCTGTTTTTT; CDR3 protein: CASSFAGGNTGELFF
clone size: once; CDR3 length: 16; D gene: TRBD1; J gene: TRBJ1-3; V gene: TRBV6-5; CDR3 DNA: TGTGCCAGCAGTTACTCCCTCAGGGGGCCCGGAAACACCATATATTTT; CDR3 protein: CASSYSLRGPGNTIYF
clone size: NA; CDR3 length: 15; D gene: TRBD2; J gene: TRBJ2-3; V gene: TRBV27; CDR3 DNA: TGTGCCAGCAGTTTGGGAGGGAGAGGTAGGGATACGCAGTATTTT; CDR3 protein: CASSLGGRGRDTQYF
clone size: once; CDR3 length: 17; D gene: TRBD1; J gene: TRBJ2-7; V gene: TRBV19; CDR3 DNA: TGTGCCAGTAGTATATTCGCTGGGGGACAGGGGATATGGGAGCAGTACTTC; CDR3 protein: CASSIFAGGQGIWEQYF
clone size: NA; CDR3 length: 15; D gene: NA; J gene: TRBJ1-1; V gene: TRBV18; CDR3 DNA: TGTGCCAGCTCACCTCAGTCCGGGTCGGTCACTGAAGCTTTCTTT; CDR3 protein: CASSPQSGSVTEAFF
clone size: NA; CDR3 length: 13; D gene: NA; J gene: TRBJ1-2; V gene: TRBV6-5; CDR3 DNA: TGTGCCAGCAGCCCCGGACAGAACTATGGCTACACCTTC; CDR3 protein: CASSPGQNYGYTF
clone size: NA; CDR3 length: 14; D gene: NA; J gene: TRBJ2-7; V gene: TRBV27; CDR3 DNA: TGTGCCAGCAGTTTATTATCAGAAACCTACGAGCAGTACTTC; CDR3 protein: CASSLLSETYEQYF
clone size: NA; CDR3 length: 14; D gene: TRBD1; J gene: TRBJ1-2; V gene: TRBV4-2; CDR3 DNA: TGTGCCAGCAGCCCTCGTGGGACAGAGTATGGCTACACCTTC; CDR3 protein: CASSPRGTEYGYTF
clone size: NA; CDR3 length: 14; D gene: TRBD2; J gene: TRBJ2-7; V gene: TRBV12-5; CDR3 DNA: TGTGCTAGTGGGCCTCGGGAGGGCCCGCACGAGCAGTACTTC; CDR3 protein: CASGPREGPHEQYF
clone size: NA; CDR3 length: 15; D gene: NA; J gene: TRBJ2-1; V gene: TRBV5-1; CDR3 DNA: TGCGCCAGCAGCTTGGGGTCAACAGGGTTGGATGAGCAGTTCTTC; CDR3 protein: CASSLGSTGLDEQFF
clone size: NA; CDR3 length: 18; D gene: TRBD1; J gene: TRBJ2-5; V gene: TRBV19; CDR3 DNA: TGTGCCAGTAGTAACGCCCTGGGACAGGGTGGGGATCAAGAGACCCAGTACTTC; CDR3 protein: CASSNALGQGGDQETQYF
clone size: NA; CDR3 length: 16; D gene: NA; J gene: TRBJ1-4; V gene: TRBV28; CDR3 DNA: TGTGCCAGCAGTTTCCTCCGGGACACCCCTAATGAAAAACTGTTTTTT; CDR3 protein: CASSFLRDTPNEKLFF
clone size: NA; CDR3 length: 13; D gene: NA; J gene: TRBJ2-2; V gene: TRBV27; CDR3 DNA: TGTGCCAGCACCGGCGGATTCACCGGGGAGCTGTTTTTT; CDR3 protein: CASTGGFTGELFF
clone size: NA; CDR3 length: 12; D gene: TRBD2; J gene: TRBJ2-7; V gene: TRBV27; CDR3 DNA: TGTGCCAGCATGGCTAGCGGCTACGAGCAGTACTTC; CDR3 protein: CASMASGYEQYF
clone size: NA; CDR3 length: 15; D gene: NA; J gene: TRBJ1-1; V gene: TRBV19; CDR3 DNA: TGTGCCAGTAGTATAGTAGCAGCCCAAGGCACTGAAGCTTTCTTT; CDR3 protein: CASSIVAAQGTEAFF
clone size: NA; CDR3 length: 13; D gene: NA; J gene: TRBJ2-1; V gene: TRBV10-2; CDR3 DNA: TGCGCCAGCTGGGGAGACACCTACAATGAGCAGTTCTTC; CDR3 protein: CASWGDTYNEQFF
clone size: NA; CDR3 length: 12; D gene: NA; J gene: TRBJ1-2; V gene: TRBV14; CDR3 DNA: TGTGCCAGCAGCCAAAAGAGTTGGGGCTACACCTTC; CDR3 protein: CASSQKSWGYTF
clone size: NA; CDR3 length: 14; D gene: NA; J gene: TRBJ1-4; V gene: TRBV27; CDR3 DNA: TGTGCCAGCAGCCTTTTGGGAGCCGATGAAAAACTGTTTTTT; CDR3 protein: CASSLLGADEKLFF
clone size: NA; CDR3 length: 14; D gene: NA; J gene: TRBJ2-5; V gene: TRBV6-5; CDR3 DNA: TGTGCCAGCAGTTCGCGGGGATGGCAAGAGACCCAGTACTTC; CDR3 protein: CASSSRGWQETQYF
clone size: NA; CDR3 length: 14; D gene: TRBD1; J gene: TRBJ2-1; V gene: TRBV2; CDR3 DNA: TGTGCCAGCTTTGAGGGACAGGGGACTGTTGAGCAGTTCTTC; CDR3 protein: CASFEGQGTVEQFF
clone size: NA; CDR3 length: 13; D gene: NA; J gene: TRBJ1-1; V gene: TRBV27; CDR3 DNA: TGTGCCAGCAGTCTTGGACAGAACACTGAAGCTTTCTTT; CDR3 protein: CASSLGQNTEAFF
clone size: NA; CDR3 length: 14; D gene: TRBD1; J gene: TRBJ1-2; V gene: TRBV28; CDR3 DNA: TGTGCCAGCAGTCCGGGGACAGAGGGGCGAGGCTACACCTTC; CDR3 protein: CASSPGTEGRGYTF
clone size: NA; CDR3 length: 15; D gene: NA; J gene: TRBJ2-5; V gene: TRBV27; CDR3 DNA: TGTGCCAGCAGTTTGTACGACGGGGTCGGGGAGACCCAGTACTTC; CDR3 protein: CASSLYDGVGETQYF
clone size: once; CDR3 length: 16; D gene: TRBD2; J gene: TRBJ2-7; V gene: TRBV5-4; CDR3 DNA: TGTGCCAGCAGCCGCTCTCTTGGCGGGAGATTGAACGAGCAGTACTTC; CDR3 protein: CASSRSLGGRLNEQYF
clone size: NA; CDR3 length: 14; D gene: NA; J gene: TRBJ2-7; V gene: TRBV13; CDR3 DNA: TGTGCCAGCAGCTTAGGTTTTAGCCCCTACGAGCAGTACTTC; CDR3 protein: CASSLGFSPYEQYF
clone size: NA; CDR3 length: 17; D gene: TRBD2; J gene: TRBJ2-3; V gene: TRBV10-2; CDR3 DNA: TGCGCCAGCAGTGAGTTAGGGACTAGCGGACGCACAGATACGCAGTATTTT; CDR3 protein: CASSELGTSGRTDTQYF
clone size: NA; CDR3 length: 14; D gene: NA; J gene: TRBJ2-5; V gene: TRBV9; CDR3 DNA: TGTGCCAGCAGCCCTGATAGTTCTATACCGACCCAGTACTTC; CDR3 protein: CASSPDSSIPTQYF
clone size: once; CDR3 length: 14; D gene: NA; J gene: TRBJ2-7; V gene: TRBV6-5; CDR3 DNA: TGTGCCAGCAGTTACGGGCAGGGGACCTACGAGCAGTACTTC; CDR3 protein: CASSYGQGTYEQYF
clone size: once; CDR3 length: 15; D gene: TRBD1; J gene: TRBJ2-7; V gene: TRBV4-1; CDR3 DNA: TGCGCCAGCAGCCACGCTAAGACAGGGGCCTATGAGCAGTACTTC; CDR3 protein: CASSHAKTGAYEQYF
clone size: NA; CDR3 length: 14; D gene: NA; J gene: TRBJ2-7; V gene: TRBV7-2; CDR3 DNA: TGTGCCAGCAGCTTAATTAACAGGGCCTACGAGCAGTACTTC; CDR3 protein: CASSLINRAYEQYF
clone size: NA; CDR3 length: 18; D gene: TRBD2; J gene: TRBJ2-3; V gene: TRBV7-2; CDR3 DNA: TGTGCCAGCAGCCTAGCCCCCGGGACTAGCGGGAGAACAGATACGCAGTATTTT; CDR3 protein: CASSLAPGTSGRTDTQYF
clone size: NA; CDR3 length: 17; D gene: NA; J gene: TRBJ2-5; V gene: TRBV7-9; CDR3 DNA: TGTGCCAGCAGCTTAACACAGGGCATAGGCCCCGGGGAGACCCAGTACTTC; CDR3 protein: CASSLTQGIGPGETQYF
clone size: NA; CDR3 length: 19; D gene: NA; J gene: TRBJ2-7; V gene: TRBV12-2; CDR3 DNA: TGTGCAAGTCGCTTAGGGGGGGGCACGGGTGCGGGAGTAAGCTACGAGCAGTACTTC; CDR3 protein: CASRLGGGTGAGVSYEQYF
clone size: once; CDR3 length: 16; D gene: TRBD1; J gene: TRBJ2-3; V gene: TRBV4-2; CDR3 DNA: TGTGCCAGCAGCCAAGTCCCGGGACAGGGGGCAGATACGCAGTATTTT; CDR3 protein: CASSQVPGQGADTQYF
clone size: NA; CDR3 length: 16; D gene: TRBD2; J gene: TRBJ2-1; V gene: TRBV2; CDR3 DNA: TGTGCCAGCAGTGAAGTAGTAGCGGGACCCTACAATGAGCAGTTCTTC; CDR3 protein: CASSEVVAGPYNEQFF
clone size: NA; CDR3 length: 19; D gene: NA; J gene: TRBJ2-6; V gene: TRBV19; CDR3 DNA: TGTGCCAGTAAAAACTTCGGGGGAGGAGGTTTCTCTGGGGCCAACGTCCTGACTTTC; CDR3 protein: CASKNFGGGGFSGANVLTF
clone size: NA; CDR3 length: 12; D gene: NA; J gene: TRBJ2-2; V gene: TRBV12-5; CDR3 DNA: TGTGCTAGTGGTTTGGGAGTCGGGGAGCTGTTTTTT; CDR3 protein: CASGLGVGELFF
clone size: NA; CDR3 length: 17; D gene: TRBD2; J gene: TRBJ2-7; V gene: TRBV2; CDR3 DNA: TGTGCCAGCAAGGGACTAGCGGGACCGGACCTCTCCTACGAGCAGTACTTC; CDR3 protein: CASKGLAGPDLSYEQYF
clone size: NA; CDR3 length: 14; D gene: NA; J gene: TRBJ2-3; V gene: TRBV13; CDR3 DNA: TGTGCCAGCAGCTTCGGGTCTAGCCCAGATACGCAGTATTTT; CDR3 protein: CASSFGSSPDTQYF
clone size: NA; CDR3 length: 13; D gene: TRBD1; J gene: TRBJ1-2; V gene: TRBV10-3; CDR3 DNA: TGTGCCACCGACCCGACAGGGGGATATGGCTACACCTTC; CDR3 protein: CATDPTGGYGYTF
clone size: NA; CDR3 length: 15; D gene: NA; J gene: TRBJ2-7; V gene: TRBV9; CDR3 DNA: TGTGCCAGCAGCGCGGGGGCGGGGGCCTCCTACGAGCAGTACTTC; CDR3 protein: CASSAGAGASYEQYF
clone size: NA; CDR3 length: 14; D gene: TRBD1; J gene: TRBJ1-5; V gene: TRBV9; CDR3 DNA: TGTGCCAGCAGCCCGACAGGGGCTTTTCAGCCCCAGCATTTT; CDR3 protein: CASSPTGAFQPQHF
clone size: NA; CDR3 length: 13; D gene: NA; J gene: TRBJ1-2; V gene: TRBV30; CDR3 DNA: TGTGCCTGGAGTTTGGGCCATAACTATGGCTACACCTTC; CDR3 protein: CAWSLGHNYGYTF
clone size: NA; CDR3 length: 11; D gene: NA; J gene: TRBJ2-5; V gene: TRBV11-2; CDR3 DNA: TGTGCCAGCAGAGACAGTTCGGCCCAGTACTTC; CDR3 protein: CASRDSSAQYF
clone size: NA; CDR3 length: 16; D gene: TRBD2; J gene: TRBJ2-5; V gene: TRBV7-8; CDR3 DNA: TGTGCCAGCAGTTCTAGGACTAGCGGGAGTCGAGAGACCCAGTACTTC; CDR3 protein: CASSSRTSGSRETQYF
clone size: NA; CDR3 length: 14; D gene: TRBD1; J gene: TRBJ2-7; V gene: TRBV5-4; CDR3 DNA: TGTGCCAGCAGTCCCGGACAGGGTCCCTACGAGCAGTACTTC; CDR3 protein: CASSPGQGPYEQYF